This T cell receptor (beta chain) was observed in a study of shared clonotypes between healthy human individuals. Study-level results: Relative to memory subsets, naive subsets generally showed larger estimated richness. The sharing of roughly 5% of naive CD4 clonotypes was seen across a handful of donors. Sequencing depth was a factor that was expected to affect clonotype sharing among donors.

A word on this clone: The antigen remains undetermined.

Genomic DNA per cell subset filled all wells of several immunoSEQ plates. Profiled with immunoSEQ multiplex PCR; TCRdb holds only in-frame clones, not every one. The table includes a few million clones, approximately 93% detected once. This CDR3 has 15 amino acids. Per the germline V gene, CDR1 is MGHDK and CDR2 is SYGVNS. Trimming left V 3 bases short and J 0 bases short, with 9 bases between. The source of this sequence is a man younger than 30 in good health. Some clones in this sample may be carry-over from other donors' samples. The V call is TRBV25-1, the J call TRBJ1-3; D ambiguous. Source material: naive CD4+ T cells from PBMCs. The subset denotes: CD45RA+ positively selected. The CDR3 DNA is TGTGCCAGCAGTGAGGGAGGCGCCTCTGGAAACACCATATATTTT. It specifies CASSEGGASGNTIYF.